The rows below give T cell receptor beta chains drawn from one sample of a study of post-analysis software for immune sequencing data. TCRdb recomputed calls from the PCR reads with MiXCR, one row per CDR3 protein. Among about 540,000 distinct CDR3 sequences listed, around 36% were seen once. Source material: blood. These receptors originate from a girl aged 2-17 years with multiple sclerosis. The CDR3 runs from the conserved cysteine through the conserved F or W. A D gene is named only where the DNA matches it firmly. The size of a clone is reported for some rows only, either as once, few or many, or as a class for expanded clones.

NA	TRBV3-1	NA	TRBJ1-1	TGTGCCAGCAGCCAAGATACATGGGGGGGGGGAAACACTGAAGCTTTCTTT	CASSQDTWGGGNTEAFF
TRBD1	TRBV4-1	few	TRBJ2-5	TGCGCCAGCAGCTCACCTGGGGGGGACAGGGTAGACCTAACGAAAGAGACCCAGTACTTC	CASSSPGGDRVDLTKETQYF
TRBD1	TRBV28	few	TRBJ2-7	TGTGCCAGCAGCACAGGGGTGGGGTCGGTCAGGCCCCAGTACTTC	CASSTGVGSVRPQYF
NA	TRBV3-1	NA	TRBJ1-4	TGTGCCAGCAGCCAAGGGGGGATTTCTAATGAAAAACTGTTTTTT	CASSQGGISNEKLFF
NA	TRBV29-1	NA	TRBJ2-7	TGCAGCGTTGAAGATCAGTACGAGCAGTACTTC	CSVEDQYEQYF
NA	TRBV5-1	NA	TRBJ2-3	TGCGCCAGCAGCTATGAGGGGAGATACACAGATACGCAGTATTTT	CASSYEGRYTDTQYF
TRBD2	TRBV9	NA	TRBJ2-3	TGTGCCAGCAGCGAGACACCGGGACTAGCACCCGATACGCAGTATTTT	CASSETPGLAPDTQYF
NA	TRBV20-1	many	TRBJ2-5	TGCAGTGCACAGGTCCAAGAGACCCAGTACTTC	CSAQVQETQYF
NA	TRBV5-1	NA	TRBJ2-3	TGCGCCAGCAGCTTGAGAGGGCTGAACACAGATACGCAGTATTTT	CASSLRGLNTDTQYF
NA	TRBV6-6	NA	TRBJ1-2	TGTACCAGCAGGGATAACTATGGCTACACCTTC	CTSRDNYGYTF
NA	TRBV20-1	NA	TRBJ2-1	TGCAGTGCTAGCCCTACGGGGGTCCCCCTAGAGCAGTTCTTC	CSASPTGVPLEQFF
NA	TRBV3-1	once	TRBJ1-2	TGTGCCAGCAGCCAAGATTTAGGCAGGGGCTTTCGGTCTGGCTACACCTTC	CASSQDLGRGFRSGYTF
NA	TRBV20-1	few	TRBJ1-6	TGCAGTGCACAAACACCCAGCTCCTATAATTCACCCCTCCACTTT	CSAQTPSSYNSPLHF
NA	TRBV7-9	few	TRBJ1-4	TGTGCCAGCAGCTTAGATTTGGGGCCTAATGAAAAACTGTTTTTT	CASSLDLGPNEKLFF
NA	TRBV11-2	few	TRBJ2-5	TGTGCCAGCAGCTCCTGGTCGCAAGAGACCCAGTACTTC	CASSSWSQETQYF
NA	TRBV10-3	NA	TRBJ1-2	TGTGCCATCAGTGAGGTAGACAGTTCCTATGGCTACACCTTC	CAISEVDSSYGYTF
NA	TRBV3-1	few	TRBJ2-5	TGTGCCAGCAGCCAAGAGTCGTCATGGGAGACCCAGTACTTC	CASSQESSWETQYF
NA	TRBV12-3/TRBV12-4	few	TRBJ1-1	TGTGCCAGCAGCTCCTACAGGGTTGGAGCTTTCTTT	CASSSYRVGAFF
TRBD1	TRBV29-1	NA	TRBJ1-1	TGCAGCGTCGTGTCAGGGGGAAGGACTGAAGCTTTCTTT	CSVVSGGRTEAFF
TRBD1	TRBV20-1	NA	TRBJ2-7	TGCAGTGCTAGAGTCCCAGGGGGTTACGAGCAGTACTTC	CSARVPGGYEQYF
TRBD1	TRBV6-6	NA	TRBJ1-1	TGTGCCAGCAGTTACTCCGGACAGGGGGGGATGAACACTGAAGCTTTCTTT	CASSYSGQGGMNTEAFF
NA	TRBV20-1	NA	TRBJ2-3	TGCAGTGCCTTGGGACTGTCGCCTAGCACAGATACGCAGTATTTT	CSALGLSPSTDTQYF
NA	TRBV28	few	TRBJ2-5	TGTGCCACCCTAACGGGGGATTGGGACCTGTACCAAGAGACCCAGTACTTC	CATLTGDWDLYQETQYF
NA	TRBV5-1	NA	TRBJ2-1	TGCGCCAGCAGCCTTTGGTCGGGGGACAATGAGCAGTTCTTC	CASSLWSGDNEQFF
TRBD1	TRBV9	NA	TRBJ2-7	TGTGCCAGCAGCGTAGAGGACAGGGACCACGAGCAGTACTTC	CASSVEDRDHEQYF
TRBD2	TRBV29-1	few	TRBJ2-1	TGCAGCGTAGTAGCGGGGGATTACAATGAGCAGTTCTTC	CSVVAGDYNEQFF
NA	TRBV20-1	NA	TRBJ1-2	TGCAGTGCCAGAACCCCGGGACACCTCCTTGGAGACTATGGCTACACCTTC	CSARTPGHLLGDYGYTF
TRBD1	TRBV7-2	NA	TRBJ1-4	TGTGCCAGCAGCACGGACAGGGTAAATGAAAAACTGTTTTTT	CASSTDRVNEKLFF
TRBD1	TRBV10-3	NA	TRBJ1-4	TGTGCCATCAGTGAGAACAGGGGACGTAATGAAAAACTGTTTTTT	CAISENRGRNEKLFF
TRBD1	TRBV5-6	few	TRBJ2-7	TGTGCCAGCAGCCGGGACAGAAACTACGAGCAGTACTTC	CASSRDRNYEQYF
TRBD1	TRBV20-1	many	TRBJ2-5	TGCAGTGCGAGACAGGGGGCTCGGGAGACCCAGTACTTC	CSARQGARETQYF
TRBD1	TRBV29-1	NA	TRBJ2-2	TGCAGCGTGGGGGGGACAGGGGATAACACCGGGGAGCTGTTTTTT	CSVGGTGDNTGELFF
TRBD2	TRBV11-2	NA	TRBJ2-5	TGTGCCAGCAGGGCGGTTCACCTAGCGGGCCTCCAAGAGACCCAGTACTTC	CASRAVHLAGLQETQYF
NA	TRBV20-1	NA	TRBJ2-3	TGCAGTGCTAGAGGTAGACTACTCCGAGGAGATACGCAGTATTTT	CSARGRLLRGDTQYF
NA	TRBV19	NA	TRBJ2-5	TGTGCCAGTAAACCGGGACCGGACCAAGAGACCCAGTACTTC	CASKPGPDQETQYF
NA	TRBV5-1	NA	TRBJ1-4	TGCGCCAGCAGCTTAGAAGGGGGGGTCGGTGAAAAACTGTTTTTT	CASSLEGGVGEKLFF
TRBD1	TRBV6-6	few	TRBJ1-2	TGTGCCAGCAGCCAGACGGACAGGGGCTATAACTATGGCTACACCTTC	CASSQTDRGYNYGYTF
NA	TRBV6-7	NA	TRBJ1-5	TGTGCCAGCAGGTGGACTACCCAGCCCCAGCATTTT	CASRWTTQPQHF
TRBD2	TRBV20-1	NA	TRBJ2-3	TGCAGTGCTAGTGGGCGGGGGGACCACCCACAGATGGATACGCAGTATTTT	CSASGRGDHPQMDTQYF
NA	TRBV5-6	NA	TRBJ2-7	TGTGCCAGCAGCTTGCTCTCTTCCAACGTTTACGAGCAGTACTTC	CASSLLSSNVYEQYF
NA	TRBV6-1	many	TRBJ2-5	TGTGCCAGCAGTGGTTGGGGTGCGGAGACCCAGTACTTC	CASSGWGAETQYF
NA	TRBV29-1	few	TRBJ2-1	TGCAGCGTCGCCCGGGAGCCTCTCGGCCAAAAAAATGAGCAGTTCTTC	CSVAREPLGQKNEQFF
NA	TRBV11-2	many	TRBJ2-7	TGTGCCAGCAGCTTAGTGCCGTGGGAGCAGTACTTC	CASSLVPWEQYF
NA	TRBV9	few	TRBJ2-7	TGTGCCAGCAGCGTAGGGGGCAGGTTCAGCTCCTACGAGCAGTACTTC	CASSVGGRFSSYEQYF
NA	TRBV12-3/TRBV12-4	NA	TRBJ2-3	TGTGCCAGCAAATCCGATCGGGGAATCGAGTATTTTACAGATACGCAGTATTTT	CASKSDRGIEYFTDTQYF
NA	TRBV6-1	few	TRBJ2-7	TGTGCCAGCAGTGAAAATACAGACCTCTACGAGCAGTACTTC	CASSENTDLYEQYF
TRBD1	TRBV6-4	many	TRBJ2-1	TGTGCCAGTGCACCGAATCCTTTCTGGGACAGGAATGAGCAGTTCTTC	CASAPNPFWDRNEQFF
NA	TRBV10-3	many	TRBJ1-2	TGTGCCATCAGACTTGCCTATGGCTACACCTTC	CAIRLAYGYTF
NA	TRBV27	NA	TRBJ1-5	TGTGCCACCCAGAGAAGATATAGCAATCAGCCCCAGCATTTT	CATQRRYSNQPQHF